The 23 T cell receptor beta chains given below trace back to one sample, sequenced in a study of T cells after yellow fever vaccination. Via MiXCR, TCRdb re-called the 5' RACE reads, giving one row per CDR3 protein. In the table there are roughly 180,000 distinct CDR3 sequences, 6.2% of which are singletons. The material sequenced was CD4+ T cells sorted from PBMCs, taken on the day of the first yellow fever vaccination. The receptors stem from a man aged 18 to 30 who received the YFV17D yellow fever vaccine.

The table lists this clonotype with many counts. The rearrangement links TRBV6-1 to TRBJ2-3; D is undetermined. V lost 8 bases and J 0 bases, leaving 12 bases between the germline ends. In germline, CDR1 is MNHNS, CDR2 SASEGT. This CDR3 has 14 residues. CDR3 protein: CASGRVTSTDTQYF. CDR3 nucleotide sequence: TGTGCCAGCGGAAGGGTTACTAGCACAGATACGCAGTATTTT.

Concerning this clonotype: A much larger clone is a single base away; this may be a read error. V and J are TRBV10-3 and TRBJ1-4, with TRBD1 identical over 7 bases. Per germline, CDR1 ENHRY and CDR2 SYGVKD. The CDR3 has 13 residues. DNA for the CDR3: TGTGTCATCACGGGCAGGGGGGGTGAAAAACTGTTTTTT. Encoded protein: CVITGRGGEKLFF.

This clonotype showed up many times. The chain uses TRBV20-1 and TRBJ2-2, with D possibly TRBD1 on 6 matching bases. CDR1 is DFQATT, CDR2 SNEGSKA, per germline (reference sequence). The CDR3 spans 16 residues. The V end lost 0 bases, the J end lost 3 bases, and 14 bases lay between the germline ends. The CDR3 is CSARDQGSLDTGELFF. In nucleotides, the CDR3 is TGCAGTGCTAGAGATCAGGGGAGCTTGGACACCGGGGAGCTGTTTTTT.

This clonotype has ten or more counts. The rearrangement uses TRBV28 and TRBJ1-6; a possible D gene is TRBD1 (5 bases). Germline V gene lookup returns CDR1 MDHEN and CDR2 SYDVKM. The ends were cut back, 7 bases at V and 14 bases at J, with 15 bases in the middle. CDR3 length: 12 amino acids. Written as DNA, the CDR3 is TGTGCCAGCACCCTCGGGGGGAAAGCCCTCCACTTT. Its protein product is CASTLGGKALHF.

This clonotype was seen at least ten times. V usage is TRBV25-1 and J usage is TRBJ2-3, with 11 bases matching TRBD2. The germline V gene has CDR1 MGHDK and CDR2 SYGVNS. The CDR3 spans 16 residues. With V trimmed by 8 bases and J by 0 bases, 7 bases remained unmatched. CDR3: CASGKLAGVSTDTQYF. The CDR3 DNA reads TGTGCCAGCGGAAAACTAGCGGGGGTTAGCACAGATACGCAGTATTTT.

This clonotype was observed a few times. J is TRBJ2-7 and V is TRBV5-1; the match to TRBD1 covers 11 bases. Germline V gene data show CDR1 as SGHRS and CDR2 as YFSETQ. Germline trimming cut 7 bases from V and 2 bases from J; bases unmatched to any gene: 11. The CDR3 sequence is 16 residues long. In DNA form, the CDR3 reads TGCGCCAGCGGCGCTGGACAGGGGGCGCTGACCTACGAGCAGTACTTC. Amino acid sequence: CASGAGQGALTYEQYF.

This clonotype was picked up a small number of times. This chain joins TRBV4-1 and TRBJ2-3, with D perhaps assigned TRBD1 or TRBD2 (5 bases each). V was trimmed by 2 bases and J by 2 bases, leaving 17 bases between them. The V gene's germline CDR1 is MGHRA and CDR2 YSYEKL. The CDR3 sequence is 17 residues long. CDR3 amino acids: CASSQTHGAANTDTQYF. CDR3 nucleotide sequence: TGCGCCAGCAGCCAAACGCACGGGGCAGCTAACACAGATACGCAGTATTTT.

This clonotype was counted at least ten times. V usage is TRBV12-3 or TRBV12-4 and J usage is TRBJ1-6; the D is unclear. There are 14 residues in the CDR3. Trimming stripped 2 bases from V and 8 bases from J, with 10 bases between. This CDR3 is CASSLTDGDSPLHF. The CDR3 DNA sequence: TGTGCCAGCAGTTTAACTGACGGGGATTCACCCCTCCACTTT.

This clonotype occurred many times. The chain uses TRBV5-5 and TRBJ2-7; D remains ambiguous. The CDR3 is 15 amino acids. The V gene's germline CDR1 is SGHKS and CDR2 YYEKEE (reference sequence). The ends were cut back, 0 bases at V and 4 bases at J, with 14 bases in the middle. CDR3 DNA sequence: TGTGCCAGCAGCTTGGTGGCCACTGGGGTTTACGAGCAGTACTTC. Translated: CASSLVATGVYEQYF.

The sample holds many counts of this clonotype. The rearrangement uses TRBV15 and TRBJ2-1; D is unclear. Trimming left V 0 bases short and J 8 bases short, with 2 bases between. The CDR3 has 11 amino acids. Germline CDR1 LNHNV, CDR2 YYDKDF (reference sequence). Here the CDR3 DNA reads TGTGCCACCAGCAGAGATTATGAGCAGTTCTTC. Protein product: CATSRDYEQFF.

In its sample, this clonotype was seen a few times. The chain uses TRBV6-1 and TRBJ2-7; D might be TRBD2 (7 bases). Germline V gives CDR1 MNHNS, CDR2 SASEGT. The CDR3 totals 15 residues. V was clipped by 6 bases and J by 2 bases, with 17 bases between them. CDR3 sequence reads: CASRRRGGLTYEQYV. The CDR3, as DNA: TGTGCCAGCAGGCGCCGAGGGGGACTAACCTACGAGCAGTACGTC.

This clonotype was seen only a few times. The rearrangement links TRBV18 to TRBJ2-7; 12 bases are shared with TRBD1. The CDR3 is 15 residues long. The germline CDR1 and CDR2 sequences are KGHSH and LQKENI. Unmatched junction bases numbered 6, after V lost 3 bases and J lost 6 bases. In DNA, the CDR3 is TGTGCCAGCTCACCGACCGGGACAGGGGGCGTCGAGCAGTACTTC. Its translation: CASSPTGTGGVEQYF.

The sample holds many counts of this clonotype. The chain couples TRBV11-2 to TRBJ1-6, with TRBD1 matching over 8 bases. Germline V gene sequence: CDR1 SGHAT, CDR2 FQNNGV. The CDR3 spans 15 residues. Trimming at V came to 5 bases and at J to 6 bases, leaving 6 bases not matched to a gene. This chain's CDR3 is CASSTRTGRNSPLHF. The CDR3 nucleotides are TGTGCCAGCAGCACGCGGACAGGGCGTAATTCACCCCTCCACTTT.

This clonotype has ten or more counts. The J gene is TRBJ1-4, the V gene TRBV7-8, with a weak D call TRBD1 (5 bases). Per germline, CDR1 SGHVS and CDR2 FQNEAQ. V was trimmed by 2 bases and J by 8 bases, leaving 15 bases between them. The CDR3 is 15 residues long. In DNA form, the CDR3 reads TGTGCCAGCAGCTTAATGGGGCAGGGTGGGGAAAAACTGTTTTTT. Its protein product is CASSLMGQGGEKLFF.

This clonotype was counted ten times or more. The chain recombines TRBV11-2 with TRBJ2-6; TRBD1 aligns across 8 bases. Germline-derived CDR1 and CDR2 are SGHAT and FQNNGV. The CDR3 has 18 residues. Trimming removed 4 bases from V and 0 bases from J; junction bases left unmatched: 8. The CDR3 loop reads CASSSYRGSLSGANVLTF. The CDR3 bases are TGTGCCAGCAGCTCTTACAGGGGGAGCCTCTCTGGGGCCAACGTCCTGACTTTC.

As to this clonotype: Being one base from a much bigger clone, this may be a read error. V is TRBV5-1 and J is TRBJ2-5, with D possibly matching TRBD2 (5 bases). Looked up from germline, CDR1 is SGHRS and CDR2 is YFSETQ. CDR3 length equals 13 residues. The CDR3 bases are TGCGCCAGCAGCTCACGACTACAAGATACCCAGTACTTC. Its translation: CASSSRLQDTQYF.

The table lists this clonotype with many counts. V usage is TRBV5-5 and J usage is TRBJ2-5; 12 nucleotides align to TRBD1. After removal of 0 bases from V and 9 bases from J, the junction contained 6 bases not matched to a gene. Germline loops: CDR1 SGHKS, CDR2 YYEKEE (reference sequence). The CDR3 is made up of 15 amino acids. The CDR3 nucleotides are TGTGCCAGCAGCTTGGATGGGACAGGGGGCCCGGCCCAGTACTTC. Residues: CASSLDGTGGPAQYF.

This clonotype was picked up a small number of times. The J gene is TRBJ2-5, the V gene TRBV10-2; no clear D. The CDR3 is 13 amino acids. Trimming left V 2 bases short and J 6 bases short, with 10 bases between. CDR1 is WSHSY and CDR2 is SAAADI in the germline V gene. In DNA, the CDR3 is TGCGCCAGCAGTGAGAACGGCTCGAAGACCCAGTACTTC. Translated: CASSENGSKTQYF.

In this sample, this clonotype turned up a few times. The chain employs TRBV5-8 and TRBJ1-1; D gene ambiguous. V lost 1 base, J lost 3 bases, and 10 bases lay in between. Germline CDR1 reads SGHTS; CDR2 reads YDEGEE. This CDR3 spans 14 amino acids. The CDR3 loop reads CASSLIGRDTEAFF. As DNA, the CDR3 is TGTGCCAGCAGCTTGATCGGACGGGACACTGAAGCTTTCTTT.

This clonotype appeared many times. The chain carries TRBV11-2 and TRBJ2-1; TRBD1 matches 8 bases. CDR1 is SGHAT, CDR2 FQNNGV, per germline. The CDR3 length is 14 residues. J lost 6 bases, V lost 3 bases, and 4 bases had no gene match. CDR3 loop: CASSLRQGANEQFF. The CDR3, as DNA: TGTGCCAGCAGCTTGCGGCAGGGGGCCAATGAGCAGTTCTTC.

This clonotype was observed at least ten times. This chain uses TRBV20-1 with TRBJ2-7; D call uncertain. Germline V gene data show CDR1 as DFQATT and CDR2 as SNEGSKA (reference sequence). V dropped 3 bases and J dropped 1 base, with 13 bases sitting between them. There are 14 residues in the CDR3. CDR3 in amino acids: CSASRSLWSYEQYF. In DNA, the CDR3 is TGCAGTGCTAGCCGTAGCTTATGGTCCTACGAGCAGTACTTC.

This clonotype was observed many times. This rearrangement joins TRBV9 to TRBJ1-5; 10 bases align to TRBD1. CDR3 length: 15 residues. V shed 8 bases and J 3 bases; nucleotides not matched to a gene: 8. The germline CDR1 and CDR2 sequences are SGDLS and YYNGEE. CDR3 loop: CASSRTGGNNQPQHF. Written as DNA, the CDR3 is TGTGCCAGTTCCCGGACAGGGGGTAACAATCAGCCCCAGCATTTT. Drawing the rest from reference TRBV9 and TRBJ1-5, the complete variable domain is DSGVTQTPKHLITATGQRVTLRCSPRSGDLSVYWYQQSLDQGLQFLIQYYNGEERAKGNILERFSAQQFPDLHSELNLSSLELGDSALYFCASSRTGGNNQPQHFGDGTRLSIL.

In its sample, this clonotype was seen many times. The chain joins TRBV27 to TRBJ2-4; TRBD1 or TRBD2 may be the D gene (5 bases each). The germline V gene has CDR1 MNHEY and CDR2 SMNVEV (reference sequence). The CDR3 loop spans 16 amino acids. V lost 5 bases and J 2 bases, leaving 16 bases between the germline ends. The CDR3 protein is CASSPGFEGTKNIQYF. The CDR3 coding sequence is TGTGCCAGCAGTCCAGGGTTCGAGGGTACCAAAAACATTCAGTACTTC.